These 27 T cell receptor beta chains originate from one sample sequenced in a study of blood T cell repertoires in COVID-19. Using immunoSEQ multiplex PCR, the repertoire was profiled, and TCRdb retains in-frame clones only, with some absent. This table has some 230,000 clones, about 80% appearing once. What was sequenced was peripheral blood. The receptors come from a woman between 25 and 40 years old who had recovered from COVID-19.

CDR3 sequence reads: CASGGTGRNQPQHF. The DNA for the CDR3 is TGCGCCAGCGGGGGGACAGGTCGAAATCAGCCCCAGCATTTT. This sequence joins TRBV10-2 and TRBJ1-5; 8 nucleotides line up with TRBD1. Germline loops: CDR1 WSHSY, CDR2 SAAADI. After removal of 8 bases from V and 4 bases from J, the junction contained 7 bases not matched to a gene. The CDR3 runs 14 residues.

This rearrangement joins TRBV5-1 to TRBJ2-7; TRBD1 matches at 8 bases. Germline V lookup: CDR1 SGHRS, CDR2 YFSETQ. This CDR3 has 14 amino acids. V was pared by 2 bases and J by 5 bases, with 6 bases of the junction left unmatched. The CDR3 spells CASSLQGVSDEQYF. DNA of the CDR3: TGCGCCAGCAGCTTACAGGGGGTATCGGACGAGCAGTACTTC.

The rearrangement uses TRBV5-1 and TRBJ2-5; TRBD2 agrees at 12 bases. There are 16 residues in the CDR3. V shed 1 base and J 5 bases; nucleotides not matched to a gene: 6. CDR1 and CDR2 (germline): SGHRS, YFSETQ. CDR3 sequence: CASSLRPSGRAETQYF. CDR3 in DNA: TGCGCCAGCAGCTTGAGGCCTAGCGGGAGGGCGGAGACCCAGTACTTC.

The chain joins TRBV5-6 to TRBJ1-2; TRBD1 matches 7 bases. The germline CDR1 and CDR2 sequences are SGHDT and YYEEEE. This CDR3 comprises 13 residues. V shed 2 bases and J 6 bases; nucleotides not matched to a gene: 4. The CDR3, as DNA: TGTGCCAGCAGCTTTCGACAGGGAGATGGCTACACCTTC. Translation: CASSFRQGDGYTF.

The chain's CDR3 is CSVTGGDIYEQYF. In DNA, the CDR3 is TGCAGCGTCACAGGGGGGGACATCTACGAGCAGTACTTC. The genes are TRBV29-1 and TRBJ2-7, with a possible D match to TRBD1 (8 bases). The germline V gene has CDR1 SQVTM and CDR2 ANQGSEA. Between the trimmed V and J ends, which lost 6 bases and 3 bases, there was a span of 15 bases. The CDR3 extends over 13 amino acids.

The CDR3 DNA reads TGTGCCAGCAGCCGAGCGGGAGTGGATACGCAGTATTTT. Translating gives CASSRAGVDTQYF. The chain joins TRBV5-6 to TRBJ2-3; 8 bases match TRBD2. CDR3 length: 13 amino acids. CDR1 and CDR2 from the germline V gene are SGHDT and YYEEEE. V lost 4 bases, J lost 6 bases, and 4 bases stayed unmatched.

This rearrangement joins TRBV2 to TRBJ1-3; possibly TRBD1 for D (6 bases). CDR1 is SNHLY and CDR2 is FYNNEI in the germline V gene. Trimming took 6 bases from V and 4 from J, leaving 13 bases between them. There are 14 residues in the CDR3. CDR3 sequence reads: CASRVTGNGNTIYF. As DNA, the CDR3 is TGTGCCAGCAGGGTCACAGGGAACGGAAACACCATATATTTT.

This sequence joins TRBV7-6 and TRBJ2-3; the match to TRBD1 covers 7 bases. The CDR3 has 16 residues. CDR1 SGHVS and CDR2 FNYEAQ come from the germline V gene. The junction had 10 bases not matched to a gene; V was cut back by 5 bases and J by 2 bases. In DNA, the CDR3 is TGTGCCAGCAGCATAAGACCGGGACAGACCACAGATACGCAGTATTTT. Encoded protein: CASSIRPGQTTDTQYF.

This chain links TRBV18 with TRBJ1-2, with TRBD1 matching over 7 bases. Germline lookup yields CDR1 KGHSH and CDR2 LQKENI. The CDR3 has 14 residues. Trimming cost V 6 bases and J 2 bases; bases outside gene matches: 6. The CDR3 DNA sequence: TGTGCCAGCTCGCAGGGGGAGGAAAACTATGGCTACACCTTC. Amino acids: CASSQGEENYGYTF.

The gene calls are TRBV18 and TRBJ2-1; TRBD2 aligns across 7 bases. Trimming took 8 bases from V and 7 from J; bases not matched to a gene: 11. Germline assignment: CDR1 KGHSH and CDR2 LQKENI. This CDR3 has 14 residues. The CDR3 coding sequence is TGTGCCAGCCTTCTGACCCAAGCGGGGAATGAGCAGTTCTTC. It codes for CASLLTQAGNEQFF. Complete variable domain (other parts from reference TRBV18 and TRBJ2-1): NAGVMQNPRHLVRRRGQEARLRCSPMKGHSHVYWYRQLPEEGLKFMVYLQKENIIDESGMPKERFSAEFPKEGPSILRIQQVVRGDSAAYFCASLLTQAGNEQFFGPGTRLTVL.

This clone was picked up one time. The chain joins TRBV21-1 to TRBJ1-1; the table calls TRBD1, which could not be checked here. TRBV21-1 is flagged as a pseudogene. The CDR3 extends over 15 amino acids. The CDR3 bases are TGTGCCAGCAACCGATTACAGGGTGAGGACACTGAAGCTTTCTTT. Protein product: CASNRLQGEDTEAFF.

This rearrangement joins TRBV13 to TRBJ2-3; 9 bases agree with TRBD2. V was pared by 5 bases and J by 4 bases, with 7 bases of the junction left unmatched. The germline CDR1 and CDR2 sequences are PRHDT and FYEKMQ (reference sequence). This CDR3 spans 15 amino acids. The CDR3 reads CASSPTSGNPDTQYF. The CDR3 DNA sequence: TGTGCCAGCAGCCCGACTAGCGGAAATCCAGATACGCAGTATTTT.

This chain links TRBV9 with TRBJ2-3, with 13 bases aligning to TRBD2. This CDR3 is 17 amino acids long. Germline values: CDR1 SGDLS, CDR2 YYNGEE. With V trimmed by 2 bases and J by 6 bases, 9 bases remained unmatched. CDR3 DNA: TGTGCCAGCAGCGTGGGGACTAGCGGGACAGGGGGGGATACGCAGTATTTT. It is translated as CASSVGTSGTGGDTQYF.

The rearrangement uses TRBV4-1 and TRBJ2-2, with 10 nucleotides matching TRBD2. In germline, CDR1 is MGHRA, CDR2 YSYEKL. V trimming: 3 bases; J trimming: 2 bases; junction bases outside the gene matches: 6. The CDR3 runs to 17 residues. The CDR3 DNA reads TGCGCCAGCAGCCAGGTCAGCGGGAGGGCCAACACCGGGGAGCTGTTTTTT. This encodes CASSQVSGRANTGELFF.

V usage is TRBV29-1 and J usage is TRBJ2-2; 13 bases are a match to TRBD2. The germline gives CDR1 SQVTM, CDR2 ANQGSEA. V shed 6 bases, J shed 4 bases, and the junction held 5 bases outside the gene matches. The CDR3 is 15 residues long. Here the CDR3 reads CSVRLAGGSTGELFF. CDR3 DNA: TGCAGCGTACGACTAGCGGGAGGATCCACCGGGGAGCTGTTTTTT.

The CDR3 here is CARFPGQGAGNTIYF. CDR3 sequence (DNA): TGCGCCAGATTTCCGGGACAGGGAGCTGGAAACACCATATATTTT. The J gene is TRBJ1-3, the V gene TRBV5-1; 9 positions match TRBD1. V was pared by 8 bases and J by 2 bases, with 8 bases of the junction left unmatched. Germline V gene sequence: CDR1 SGHRS, CDR2 YFSETQ. The CDR3 consists of 15 residues. Looking up the rest from reference TRBV5-1 and TRBJ1-3 gives the full variable domain: KAGVTQTPRYLIKTRGQQVTLSCSPISGHRSVSWYQQTPGQGLQFLFEYFSETQRNKGNFPGRFSGRQFSNSRSEMNVSTLELGDSALYLCARFPGQGAGNTIYFGEGSWLTVV.

This clone was recorded a few times. This chain uses TRBV7-3 with TRBJ1-2; 10 bases are a match to TRBD1. The CDR3 is 14 residues long. V shed 1 base, J shed 6 bases, and the junction held 2 bases outside the gene matches. Germline V gene sequence: CDR1 SGHTA, CDR2 FQGTGA. Written as DNA, the CDR3 is TGTGCCAGCAGCTTAAGAGGGACAGGGGATGGCTACACCTTC. This codes for CASSLRGTGDGYTF.

This sequence joins TRBV4-1 and TRBJ2-1; 10 nucleotides align to TRBD1. V was pared by 4 bases and J by 4 bases, with 7 bases of the junction left unmatched. This CDR3 is 16 amino acids long. The germline gives CDR1 MGHRA, CDR2 YSYEKL. As DNA, the CDR3 is TGCGCCAGCAGCCTGTTCACGGGACAGGGGTACAATGAGCAGTTCTTC. This gives the protein CASSLFTGQGYNEQFF.

V usage is TRBV19 and J usage is TRBJ1-6; D unresolved. Trimming shortened V by 7 bases and J by 2 bases, and 9 bases separated the two germline ends. CDR3 length: 14 residues. CDR1 and CDR2 (germline): LNHDA, SQIVND (reference sequence). The CDR3 DNA reads as TGTGCCAGTAATCGTCGAGCCTATAATTCACCCCTCCACTTT. Translating it yields CASNRRAYNSPLHF.

J is TRBJ2-7 and V is TRBV28; TRBD2 aligns across 7 bases. Germline CDR1 is MDHEN and CDR2 is SYDVKM. J gave up 5 bases and V 2 bases, and 9 bases lay outside the gene matches. The CDR3 consists of 15 residues. CDR3 in amino acids: CASSLQRAGDNEQYF. In DNA form, the CDR3 reads TGTGCCAGCAGTTTACAGCGGGCGGGAGACAACGAGCAGTACTTC. The complete variable domain, with remaining parts taken from reference TRBV28 and TRBJ2-7, reads DVKVTQSSRYLVKRTGEKVFLECVQDMDHENMFWYRQDPGLGLRLIYFSYDVKMKEKGDIPEGYSVSREKKERFSLILESASTNQTSMYLCASSLQRAGDNEQYFGPGTRLTVT.

The CDR3 nucleotides read TGTGCCAGCAGCTCGCATCTCGGGGTTAATGAAAAACTGTTTTTT. Protein: CASSSHLGVNEKLFF. The chain is built from TRBV7-8 and TRBJ1-4, with D uncertain. CDR3 length: 15 residues. Germline-derived CDR1 and CDR2 are SGHVS and FQNEAQ. The V and J ends lost 4 bases and 4 bases respectively, with 13 bases between them.

The V gene is TRBV4-1, the J gene TRBJ2-3, with TRBD2 matching over 14 bases. The J segment lost 4 bases and the V segment lost 1 base, leaving 4 bases of the junction unmatched. The CDR3 has 17 residues. Germline V gene sequence: CDR1 MGHRA, CDR2 YSYEKL. As DNA, the CDR3 is TGCGCCAGCAGCCAAGTAGGGACTAGCGGGAGAGCAGATACGCAGTATTTT. Protein sequence: CASSQVGTSGRADTQYF.

This sequence joins TRBV5-6 and TRBJ1-5; TRBD1 matches 9 bases. CDR3 length: 14 amino acids. The V and J ends lost 2 bases and 4 bases, in that order; junction bases with no gene match: 1. Germline assignment: CDR1 SGHDT and CDR2 YYEEEE. The CDR3 here is CASSFGQGNQPQHF. The CDR3 region has the DNA TGTGCCAGCAGCTTTGGACAGGGGAATCAGCCCCAGCATTTT.

The V call is TRBV3-1 (or the pseudogene TRBV3-2), the J call TRBJ1-6, with D perhaps matching TRBD1 (6 bases). The CDR3 covers 13 residues. V lost 8 bases and J 9 bases, leaving 14 bases between the germline ends. Germline V gene data show CDR1 as LGHDT and CDR2 as YNNKEL (reference sequence). DNA of the CDR3: TGTGCCAGCGGGAACAGGGTAACTTCACCCCTCCACTTT. Amino acids: CASGNRVTSPLHF.

The chain couples TRBV20-1 to TRBJ1-2; D call uncertain. Trimming shortened V by 2 bases and J by 8 bases, and 9 bases separated the two germline ends. Germline values: CDR1 DFQATT, CDR2 SNEGSKA (reference sequence). The CDR3 is made up of 11 amino acids. Written as DNA, the CDR3 is TGCAGTGCTAGACCCGGGGAAGGCTACACCTTC. It is translated as CSARPGEGYTF.

The chain has TRBV7-3 and TRBJ2-2; the D is unclear. Trimming left V 0 bases short and J 6 bases short, with 2 bases between. This CDR3 has 12 amino acids. Germline lookup yields CDR1 SGHTA and CDR2 FQGTGA. CDR3 in amino acids: CASSLTSGELFF. CDR3 coding DNA: TGTGCCAGCAGCTTAACCTCCGGGGAGCTGTTTTTT.

The rearrangement links TRBV12-3 or TRBV12-4 to TRBJ2-5, with no clear D. The CDR3 runs 11 residues. Trimming took 5 bases from V and 6 from J, leaving 7 bases between them. The CDR3 DNA is TGTGCCAGCAGTCAGGAAAAGACCCAGTACTTC. This translates into CASSQEKTQYF.